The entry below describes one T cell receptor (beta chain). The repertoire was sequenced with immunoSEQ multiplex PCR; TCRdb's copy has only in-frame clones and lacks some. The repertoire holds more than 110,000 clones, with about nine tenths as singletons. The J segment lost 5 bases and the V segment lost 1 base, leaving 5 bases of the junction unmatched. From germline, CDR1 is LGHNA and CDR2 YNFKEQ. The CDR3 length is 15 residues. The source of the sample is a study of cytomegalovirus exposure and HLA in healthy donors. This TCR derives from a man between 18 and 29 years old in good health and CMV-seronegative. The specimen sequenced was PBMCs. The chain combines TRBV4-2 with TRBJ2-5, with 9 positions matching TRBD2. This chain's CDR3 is CASSQGAGGPETQYF. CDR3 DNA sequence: TGTGCCAGCAGCCAAGGGGCGGGGGGGCCCGAGACCCAGTACTTC.